Shown below are 4 T cell receptor beta chains from a single sample sequenced in a study of Ad26.COV2.S vaccination and SARS-CoV-2 variants. Specified treatment: 15 to 20 received Ad26.COV2.S at low or high dose, single or two shots; five or six received placebo; per-sample allocation not given. Samples came from day 63 after the first vaccine or placebo injection. Produced via immunoSEQ multiplex PCR; TCRdb's table is partial and in-frame only. This sample has about 410,000 clones; around 91% occur once, and the top ten carry 1.9%. The sample consisted of peripheral blood, taken in a trial of Ad26.COV2.S vaccine versus placebo. The source is a person between 18 and 65 years old who received the Ad26.COV2.S COVID-19 vaccine or a placebo.

This clone was seen a handful of times. The gene calls are TRBV5-6 and TRBJ2-7; 9 nucleotides align to TRBD1. From germline, CDR1 is SGHDT and CDR2 YYEEEE. V was clipped by 4 bases and J by 10 bases; unmatched bases: 9. The CDR3 contains 13 residues. The CDR3 region has the DNA TGTGCCAGCAGCCGCCGGGACAGGGTCGGTCAGTACTTC. Amino acid sequence: CASSRRDRVGQYF.

The chain combines TRBV27 with TRBJ2-7, with TRBD1 matching 7 bases. Looked up from germline, CDR1 is MNHEY and CDR2 is SMNVEV (reference sequence). J gave up 1 base and V 7 bases, and 13 bases lay outside the gene matches. CDR3 length equals 16 residues. CDR3 in amino acids: CASKRKTGTPSYEQYF. The CDR3 coding sequence is TGTGCCAGCAAGCGAAAGACAGGGACCCCTTCCTACGAGCAGTACTTC.

The chain has TRBV19 and TRBJ2-7, with 10 nucleotides matching TRBD1. Germline V gene lookup returns CDR1 LNHDA and CDR2 SQIVND (reference sequence). The V and J ends lost 2 bases and 2 bases, in that order; junction bases with no gene match: 15. The CDR3 length is 19 residues. In DNA, the CDR3 is TGTGCCAGTAGTATATCGGCCCGACAGGGGGCTCGTCTCACCTACGAGCAGTACTTC. Translation gives CASSISARQGARLTYEQYF.

The V gene is TRBV3-1 (or the pseudogene TRBV3-2), the J gene TRBJ2-1; D not certain. Germline-derived CDR1 and CDR2 are LGHDT and YNNKEL (reference sequence). Trimming cost V 5 bases and J 6 bases, with 14 bases left between them. The CDR3 extends over 14 amino acids. The CDR3 protein is CASSGSWVSNEQFF. As DNA, the CDR3 is TGTGCCAGCAGCGGAAGTTGGGTATCCAATGAGCAGTTCTTC.